One and the same sample provided the 24 T cell receptor beta chains below, sequenced in a study of shared clonotypes between healthy human individuals. Assay: immunoSEQ multiplex PCR; the TCRdb copy retains only in-frame clones and omits some. Found here are about 2.4 million clones, approximately 90% of them singletons; the top ten hold roughly 0.13%. Sequencing input: naive CD4+ T cells sorted from blood. The subset was: CD45RA+ positively selected. The receptors originated from a man aged 18 to 35 in good health.

V and J are TRBV6-5 and TRBJ2-2; possibly TRBD2 for D (6 bases). The CDR3 spans 16 residues. Germline V gives CDR1 MNHEY, CDR2 SVGAGI. Trimming took 3 bases from V and 6 from J, leaving 17 bases between them. For the CDR3, the DNA is TGTGCCAGCAGTTATGGGCGACTAGTCAGGTCCGGGGAGCTGTTTTTT. It translates to CASSYGRLVRSGELFF.

CDR3 sequence reads: CASTPGQVSTDTQYF. CDR3 in DNA: TGTGCCAGCACCCCGGGACAGGTTAGCACAGATACGCAGTATTTT. The rearrangement links TRBV27 to TRBJ2-3; 8 positions match TRBD1. Germline CDR1 MNHEY, CDR2 SMNVEV (reference sequence). Trimming removed 7 bases from V and 0 bases from J; junction bases left unmatched: 6. The CDR3 runs 15 residues.

This chain joins TRBV7-3 and TRBJ2-7; D possibly uses TRBD1 or TRBD2 (5 bases each). Germline CDR1 reads SGHTA; CDR2 reads FQGTGA. Trimming removed 0 bases at V and 0 bases at J, with 9 bases between. The CDR3 has 15 amino acids. CDR3 sequence (DNA): TGTGCCAGCAGCTTAACCGCCGGGGCCTCCTACGAGCAGTACTTC. Translating it yields CASSLTAGASYEQYF. Full variable domain (remainder filled in from reference TRBV7-3 and TRBJ2-7): GAGVSQTPSNKVTEKGKYVELRCDPISGHTALYWYRQSLGQGPEFLIYFQGTGAADDSGLPNDRFFAVRPEGSVSTLKIQRTERGDSAVYLCASSLTAGASYEQYFGPGTRLTVT.

This clone was seen more than once but under ten times. The chain is built from TRBV30 and TRBJ1-2; D gene uncertain. CDR3 length: 12 amino acids. CDR1 is GTSNPN, CDR2 SVGIG, per germline (reference sequence). V lost 7 bases to trimming and J lost 2 bases, with 11 bases between them. This CDR3 reads CASQDLNYGYTF. In DNA form, the CDR3 reads TGTGCCTCCCAGGACCTCAACTATGGCTACACCTTC.

V usage is TRBV7-9 and J usage is TRBJ2-2; possible D gene TRBD2, 6 bases. CDR3 length: 15 amino acids. With 3 bases removed from V and 0 bases from J, the gap between germline ends came to 8 bases. The germline gives CDR1 SEHNR, CDR2 FQNEAQ (reference sequence). The chain's CDR3 is CASSFLAANTGELFF. The CDR3 DNA sequence: TGTGCCAGCAGCTTTTTAGCGGCGAACACCGGGGAGCTGTTTTTT.

The chain uses TRBV19 and TRBJ2-1, with 12 nucleotides matching TRBD2. The V gene's germline CDR1 is LNHDA and CDR2 SQIVND (reference sequence). The CDR3 has 16 amino acids. The ends lost 6 bases at V and 15 bases at J; junction bases unmatched: 18. The chain's CDR3 is CASSPLAGGEKRDLFF. For the CDR3, the DNA is TGTGCCAGTAGCCCACTAGCGGGAGGTGAGAAACGTGATCTGTTCTTC.

The gene calls are TRBV29-1 and TRBJ2-3; D is undetermined. The V gene's germline CDR1 is SQVTM and CDR2 ANQGSEA. This CDR3 contains 12 residues. V lost 6 bases and J lost 4, with 11 bases in between. In DNA form, the CDR3 reads TGCAGCGTCGAAAAGGGCCCAGATACGCAGTATTTT. Translating gives CSVEKGPDTQYF.

V and J are TRBV7-9 and TRBJ1-3; 8 bases align to TRBD1. This CDR3 contains 18 residues. With 3 bases clipped from V and 3 bases from J, the junction kept 13 bases outside the gene matches. The germline V gene encodes CDR1 SEHNR and CDR2 FQNEAQ (reference sequence). CDR3 residues: CASSFLSGGNLGGNTIYF. DNA of the CDR3: TGTGCCAGCAGCTTTTTGTCAGGGGGCAATCTAGGTGGAAACACCATATATTTT.

This clone has just a few counts. The chain combines TRBV19 with TRBJ1-1; a possible D gene is TRBD1 (6 bases). The CDR3 length is 14 residues. Germline CDR1 LNHDA, CDR2 SQIVND (reference sequence). Deletions cut 4 bases from V and 4 bases from J, with 13 bases between. CDR3 protein: CASSTRTESTEAFF. CDR3 bases: TGTGCCAGTAGTACCCGGACAGAATCCACTGAAGCTTTCTTT.

The gene calls are TRBV5-4 and TRBJ2-3, with 10 bases aligning to TRBD2. CDR3 length: 16 residues. V trimming: 1 base; J trimming: 3 bases; junction bases outside the gene matches: 5. Germline V lookup: CDR1 SGHNT, CDR2 YYREEE (reference sequence). The CDR3 sequence is CASSLRTSGETDTQYF. CDR3 nucleotide sequence: TGTGCCAGCAGCTTGAGAACTAGCGGGGAGACAGATACGCAGTATTTT. The whole variable domain, filled in from reference TRBV5-4 and TRBJ2-3, reads ETGVTQSPTHLIKTRGQQVTLRCSSQSGHNTVSWYQQALGQGPQFIFQYYREEENGRGNFPPRFSGLQFPNYSSELNVNALELDDSALYLCASSLRTSGETDTQYFGPGTRLTVL.

The rearrangement uses TRBV4-3 and TRBJ2-7; 10 nucleotides line up with TRBD2. V shed 2 bases and J 3 bases; nucleotides not matched to a gene: 10. This CDR3 spans 17 amino acids. Germline V lookup: CDR1 LGHNA, CDR2 YSLEER. In nucleotides, the CDR3 is TGCGCCAGCAGCCAATTTAATTCTAGCGGGGGCCGCTACGAGCAGTACTTC. Its protein is CASSQFNSSGGRYEQYF.

This clone was seen a single time. The genes are TRBV6-6 and TRBJ1-1, with D unclear. There are 13 residues in the CDR3. The V gene's germline CDR1 is MNHNY and CDR2 SVGAGI (reference sequence). The V gene lost 6 bases and the J gene lost 1 base, with 9 bases spanning the gap. DNA for the CDR3: TGTGCCAGCAGGGAAGATGGGAACACTGAAGCTTTCTTT. Its translation is CASREDGNTEAFF.

The chain joins TRBV4-3 to TRBJ2-4; the D gene could be TRBD1 or TRBD2 (7 bases each). This CDR3 contains 21 residues. Trimming shortened V by 0 bases and J by 3 bases, and 27 bases separated the two germline ends. Germline V CDR1 and CDR2: LGHNA, YSLEER. CDR3 residues: CASSQEAPSGGAFVGKNIQYF. The CDR3 DNA follows: TGCGCCAGCAGCCAAGAAGCCCCGTCAGGGGGGGCTTTTGTAGGCAAAAACATTCAGTACTTC.

The chain is built from TRBV10-3 and TRBJ1-1; 7 bases fit TRBD1. Germline values: CDR1 ENHRY, CDR2 SYGVKD. V dropped 10 bases and J dropped 3; count of bases not matched to a gene: 8. There are 13 residues in the CDR3. The CDR3 protein is CATEGQSDTEAFF. CDR3 DNA: TGTGCCACCGAGGGACAGAGTGACACTGAAGCTTTCTTT.

This clone has just one count. This sample also contains other DNA sequences that code for the same CDR3. The V gene is TRBV9, the J gene TRBJ2-5; maybe TRBD2 (5 bases). The germline CDR1 and CDR2 sequences are SGDLS and YYNGEE. V was shortened by 0 bases and J by 4 bases, with 10 bases between the two germline ends. This CDR3 region has 14 residues. The CDR3 nucleotides are TGTGCCAGCAGCGTAGACCCAGGAGGAGAGACCCAGTACTTC. Protein product: CASSVDPGGETQYF.

The chain employs TRBV23-1 and TRBJ1-2, with 8 positions matching TRBD1. TRBV23-1 is placed among ORFs of uncertain function. J was trimmed by 2 bases and V by 2 bases; bases with no gene match: 4. This CDR3 is built from 15 residues. This CDR3 reads CASSQSRGRNYGYTF. Written as DNA, the CDR3 is TGCGCCAGCAGTCAAAGCAGGGGGCGCAACTATGGCTACACCTTC.

CDR3 sequence reads: CASSPQGREQFF. DNA of the CDR3: TGTGCCAGCTCACCCCAGGGCCGAGAGCAGTTCTTC. This chain uses TRBV18 with TRBJ2-1, with D possibly TRBD1 on 5 matching bases. This CDR3 contains 12 residues. Trimming removed 3 bases from V and 10 bases from J, with 10 bases in between. Germline V gene lookup returns CDR1 KGHSH and CDR2 LQKENI. Complete variable domain (other parts from reference TRBV18 and TRBJ2-1): NAGVMQNPRHLVRRRGQEARLRCSPMKGHSHVYWYRQLPEEGLKFMVYLQKENIIDESGMPKERFSAEFPKEGPSILRIQQVVRGDSAAYFCASSPQGREQFFGPGTRLTVL.

CDR3 coding DNA: TGTGCCAGCACAGGGTCTGAAAAACTGTTTTTT. It is translated as CASTGSEKLFF. The chain employs TRBV21-1 and TRBJ1-4; the table's D call of TRBD1 was not tested on the DNA. TRBV21-1 is shown as a pseudogene. CDR3 length: 11 amino acids.

This chain links TRBV6-6 with TRBJ2-7, with 7 bases fitting TRBD1. The ends lost 2 bases at V and 4 bases at J; junction bases unmatched: 5. This CDR3 is 14 amino acids long. Germline CDR1 reads MNHNY; CDR2 reads SVGAGI (reference sequence). The chain's CDR3 is CASSYLPGGYEQYF. The CDR3 coding sequence is TGTGCCAGCAGTTACCTGCCAGGGGGTTACGAGCAGTACTTC.

CDR3 in DNA: TGTGCCAGCTCACTCTTAGGCCCCGGGACAGGGAGATCCACAGATACGCAGTATTTT. Translated: CASSLLGPGTGRSTDTQYF. The chain employs TRBV18 and TRBJ2-3; 9 bases are a match to TRBD1. J lost 2 bases, V lost 4 bases, and 16 bases had no gene match. The CDR3 is 19 residues long. Germline loops: CDR1 KGHSH, CDR2 LQKENI. Full variable domain (outside the CDR3, taken from reference TRBV18 and TRBJ2-3): NAGVMQNPRHLVRRRGQEARLRCSPMKGHSHVYWYRQLPEEGLKFMVYLQKENIIDESGMPKERFSAEFPKEGPSILRIQQVVRGDSAAYFCASSLLGPGTGRSTDTQYFGPGTRLTVL.

This clone appeared once. The chain has TRBV5-1 and TRBJ2-2; the D gene is possibly TRBD2 (5 bases). CDR1 and CDR2 from the germline V gene are SGHRS and YFSETQ. The CDR3 totals 16 residues. The V end lost 0 bases, the J end lost 0 bases, and 9 bases lay between the germline ends. The CDR3: CASSLGATTNTGELFF. The CDR3 DNA follows: TGCGCCAGCAGCTTGGGGGCGACTACGAACACCGGGGAGCTGTTTTTT.

The chain recombines TRBV28 with TRBJ1-1; a weak D match, TRBD1 (5 bases). V lost 6 bases and J 5 bases, leaving 7 bases between the germline ends. The CDR3 consists of 11 residues. CDR1 and CDR2 from the germline V gene are MDHEN and SYDVKM. The CDR3 region is CASRGHTEAFF. CDR3 coding DNA: TGTGCCAGCAGAGGACATACTGAAGCTTTCTTT.

As regards this clone: This sample also contains other DNA sequences that code for the same CDR3. The rearrangement links TRBV15 to TRBJ1-3; the D is unclear. This CDR3 has 15 amino acids. V was shortened by 0 bases and J by 1 base, with 7 bases between the two germline ends. CDR1 is LNHNV, CDR2 YYDKDF, per germline (reference sequence). The CDR3 nucleotides read TGTGCCACCAGCAGAGACGGCGGGTCTGGAAACACCATATATTTT. As protein: CATSRDGGSGNTIYF.

As to this clone: One end of the junction is discordant with germline, which a read error may explain. The chain has TRBV28 and TRBJ1-2; no clear D gene. The CDR3 runs 14 residues. The germline CDR1 and CDR2 sequences are MDHEN and SYDVKM. The CDR3 here is CASSQVSTHYSYTF. DNA of the CDR3: TGTGCCAGCAGCCAAGTCTCGACCCACTATAGCTACACCTTC.